The 22 T cell receptor beta chains reported below all come from one sample, sequenced in a study of prognosis after radiotherapy for stage I lung cancer. The genomic DNA TCR beta CDR3 region underwent two rounds of multiplex PCR. Individual primers that were specific to each TRBV and TRBJ gene served in first-round PCR. One entry per CDR3 protein, called by TCRdb with MiXCR from the multiplex PCR reads. The sample consists of about 32,000 distinct CDR3 sequences, about 40% of them appearing once. The sample here was PBMCs, taken before or after stereotactic body radiation therapy (not recorded which). These receptors all come from a donor aged 50 or older with non-small cell lung cancer.

This clonotype occurred many times. The V call is TRBV18, the J call TRBJ1-2, with D unclear. This CDR3 has 16 residues. V was shortened by 6 bases and J by 0 bases, with 17 bases between the two germline ends. The germline gives CDR1 KGHSH, CDR2 LQKENI. In DNA form, the CDR3 reads TGTGCCAGCTCCCCTAACACACAGTCTTCTAACTATGGCTACACCTTC. Translation gives CASSPNTQSSNYGYTF.

This clonotype was counted many times. The rearrangement links TRBV24-1 to TRBJ2-3; a possible D gene is TRBD2 (6 bases). Germline V gives CDR1 KGHDR, CDR2 SFDVKD. V was trimmed by 7 bases and J by 1 base, leaving 29 bases between them. There are 20 residues in the CDR3. The CDR3 sequence: CATSPTILANSILGTDTQYF. Here the CDR3 DNA reads TGTGCCACCAGCCCAACAATCCTAGCGAACAGTATACTCGGCACAGATACGCAGTATTTT.

This clonotype has a count of ten or more. The chain employs TRBV20-1 and TRBJ2-7; the D gene is possibly TRBD2 (6 bases). The germline V gene has CDR1 DFQATT and CDR2 SNEGSKA (reference sequence). V gave up 4 bases and J gave up 4 bases, with 14 bases separating them. The CDR3 length is 13 residues. CDR3 nucleotide sequence: TGCAGTGCTAACCGGGACGGGGGATACGAGCAGTACTTC. Its protein product is CSANRDGGYEQYF.

At least ten counts were recorded for this clonotype. The rearrangement joins TRBV3-1 to TRBJ1-5, with D possibly matching TRBD1 (5 bases). Germline values: CDR1 LGHDT, CDR2 YNNKEL (reference sequence). V shed 0 bases and J shed 2 bases, with 5 bases lying between them. This CDR3 comprises 14 residues. The CDR3, as DNA: TGTGCCAGCAGCCAAGAGGGGGGCAATCAGCCCCAGCATTTT. Its protein product is CASSQEGGNQPQHF.

At least ten counts were recorded for this clonotype. The chain uses TRBV4-2 and TRBJ1-1; 8 positions agree with TRBD1. V was pared by 2 bases and J by 3 bases, with 2 bases of the junction left unmatched. The CDR3 consists of 14 residues. Germline loops: CDR1 LGHNA, CDR2 YNFKEQ. CDR3 nucleotides: TGTGCCAGCAGCCAAACAGGGGGTGACACTGAAGCTTTCTTT. It yields the protein CASSQTGGDTEAFF.

The gene calls are TRBV20-1 and TRBJ2-7; perhaps TRBD2 as D (6 bases). Germline CDR1 reads DFQATT; CDR2 reads SNEGSKA (reference sequence). This CDR3 contains 11 residues. CDR3 in DNA: TGCTGGGGGACGGGACGGGGGGAGCAGTACTTC. Translation: CWGTGRGEQYF.

Regarding this clonotype: A much bigger clone sits one base away, suggesting this may be a read error. The chain uses TRBV7-9 and TRBJ2-2, with 7 nucleotides matching TRBD1. The CDR3 has 15 residues. Germline CDR1 is SEHNR and CDR2 is FQNEAQ (reference sequence). Unmatched junction bases numbered 9, after V lost 4 bases and J lost 7 bases. Written as DNA, the CDR3 is TGTGCCAGCAGCTCGACAGGGTTGTTGAACGGGGAGCTGTTTTTT. The encoded protein is CASSSTGLLNGELFF.

The chain recombines TRBV6-2 or TRBV6-3 with TRBJ2-5, with a possible D match to TRBD1 (5 bases). The germline V and J ends were trimmed by 6 bases and 2 bases, with 13 bases remaining between them. This CDR3 region has 14 residues. CDR1 and CDR2 from the germline V gene are MNHEY and SVGEGT. The CDR3 spells CASSPWTLQETQYF. CDR3 nucleotide sequence: TGTGCCAGCAGCCCGTGGACATTACAAGAGACCCAGTACTTC.

About this clonotype: This may arise from a read error, as a much more abundant clone is one base away. In DNA, the CDR3 is TGTGCCAGCAGTTTAGCAGAACGAGCTTTCTTT. Amino acid sequence: CASSLAERAFF. This chain connects TRBV12-3 or TRBV12-4 to TRBJ1-1; no reliable D call. The CDR3 runs to 11 residues. Deletions cut 0 bases from V and 10 bases from J, with 6 bases between.

The count of this clonotype is one. This likely stems from a read error, as it lies one base from a far larger clone. The chain is built from TRBV7-9 and TRBJ2-5, with D hard to call. Germline V gene sequence: CDR1 SEHNR, CDR2 FQNEAQ (reference sequence). The CDR3 extends over 15 amino acids. The CDR3, as DNA: TGTGCCAGCAGCCCACAACCTGGCGGCCAAGAGACCCATTACTTC. It encodes CASSPQPGGQETHYF.

This clonotype was detected ten times or more. The chain carries TRBV7-2 and TRBJ1-1, with D hard to call. The V end was cut by 6 bases, the J end by 0 bases, with 14 bases between. The germline CDR1 and CDR2 sequences are SGHTA and FQGNSA. The CDR3 has 15 residues. CDR3 DNA: TGTGCCAGCAGACCGGACCGACTCATGAACACTGAAGCTTTCTTT. This codes for CASRPDRLMNTEAFF.

At least ten counts were recorded for this clonotype. The V call is TRBV4-2, the J call TRBJ2-2, with 8 bases aligning to TRBD2. The CDR3 is 16 amino acids. The junction had 4 bases not matched to a gene; V was cut back by 0 bases and J by 4 bases. Germline V gives CDR1 LGHNA, CDR2 YNFKEQ. The CDR3 coding sequence is TGTGCCAGCAGCCAAGAGGCGGGGACTAGCACCGGGGAGCTGTTTTTT. Protein product: CASSQEAGTSTGELFF.

The table lists this clonotype with many counts. The rearrangement joins TRBV5-1 to TRBJ1-1, with D hard to call. There are 14 residues in the CDR3. V lost 1 base and J lost 4, with 11 bases in between. The germline CDR1 and CDR2 sequences are SGHRS and YFSETQ. Here the CDR3 reads CASSLNPTATEAFF. The CDR3 region has the DNA TGCGCCAGCAGCTTGAATCCCACCGCCACTGAAGCTTTCTTT.

This clonotype was seen many times. The rearrangement joins TRBV5-6 to TRBJ2-7, with D perhaps matching TRBD1 (6 bases). The germline CDR1 and CDR2 sequences are SGHDT and YYEEEE. V was cut by 0 bases and J by 3 bases, with 13 bases left in between. CDR3 length: 15 residues. CDR3 coding DNA: TGTGCCAGCAGCTTGGTAGGGCAGGGGTTCTACGAGCAGTACTTC. Its translation is CASSLVGQGFYEQYF.

This clonotype came up many times. The chain recombines TRBV6-2 or TRBV6-3 with TRBJ1-5; D remains ambiguous. CDR1 MNHEY and CDR2 SVGEGT come from the germline V gene. The V gene lost 8 bases and the J gene lost 0 bases, with 5 bases spanning the gap. The CDR3 has 12 amino acids. The CDR3 sequence is CASETSNQPQHF. CDR3 bases: TGTGCCAGCGAGACTAGCAATCAGCCCCAGCATTTT.

For this clonotype: One base separates it from a far larger clone, so it is likely a read error. This chain connects TRBV6-5 to TRBJ2-7; 12 bases map to TRBD1. The germline V gene encodes CDR1 MNHEY and CDR2 SVGAGI. The CDR3 has 15 amino acids. The CDR3 loop reads CAGSLGTGGGYEQYF. In DNA, the CDR3 is TGTGCCGGCAGCCTCGGGACAGGGGGCGGCTACGAGCAGTACTTC.

This clonotype showed up many times. This sequence joins TRBV12-3 or TRBV12-4 and TRBJ1-5, with D maybe TRBD1 (5 bases). Trimming removed 4 bases from V and 1 base from J, with 14 bases in between. The CDR3 runs to 16 residues. DNA of the CDR3: TGTGCCAGCAGTTCCTCGGGAGGGGTGAGCAATCAGCCCCAGCATTTT. Amino acids: CASSSSGGVSNQPQHF.

As to this clonotype: Being one base from a much bigger clone, this may be a read error. The chain links TRBV6-1 to TRBJ2-1; D possibly uses TRBD1 or TRBD2 (6 bases each). The CDR3 has 16 residues. Trimming removed 7 bases at V and 6 bases at J, with 22 bases between. Germline loops: CDR1 MNHNS, CDR2 SASEGT. CDR3 protein: CASIPKWGKGGNEQFF. The CDR3 DNA reads as TGTGCCAGCATCCCTAAGTGGGGGAAGGGGGGCAATGAGCAGTTCTTC.

This clonotype was detected ten times or more. The rearrangement joins TRBV6-2 or TRBV6-3 to TRBJ2-1; 11 nucleotides line up with TRBD2. Germline CDR1 is MNHEY and CDR2 is SVGEGT. Trimming removed 0 bases from V and 3 bases from J; junction bases left unmatched: 4. The CDR3 is made up of 17 amino acids. The CDR3 DNA sequence: TGTGCCAGCAGTTACTCGACAACTAGCGGGAGCTACAATGAGCAGTTCTTC. It yields the protein CASSYSTTSGSYNEQFF.

This sequence joins TRBV6-1 and TRBJ2-1, with TRBD2 matching 9 bases. Germline trimming cut 2 bases from V and 6 bases from J; bases unmatched to any gene: 8. Looked up from germline, CDR1 is MNHNS and CDR2 is SASEGT. This CDR3 is built from 16 residues. The CDR3 loop is CASSEQGGAGGNEQFF. The CDR3, as DNA: TGTGCCAGCAGTGAACAAGGAGGAGCGGGAGGCAATGAGCAGTTCTTC.

A remark on this clonotype: A junction end diverges from the germline sequence, so it may reflect a read error. The J gene is TRBJ1-2, the V gene TRBV7-2; unclear D gene. The length of the CDR3 is 14 residues. Germline lookup yields CDR1 SGHTA and CDR2 FQGNSA. The CDR3 sequence: CASSLGATKYGYTF. The CDR3 nucleotides read TGTGCCAGCAGCTTAGGGGCTACTAAATATGGATACACCTTC.

Concerning this clonotype: The junction does not match germline at one end; this may be a read error. The rearrangement uses TRBV6-5 and TRBJ2-7, with 8 bases aligning to TRBD1. The length of the CDR3 is 14 residues. CDR1 and CDR2 (germline): MNHEY, SVGAGI. The DNA of the CDR3 is TGTGCCAGCATTTACTCCGACAGGGGCCACGAGCAGTACTTC. Translating gives CASIYSDRGHEQYF.